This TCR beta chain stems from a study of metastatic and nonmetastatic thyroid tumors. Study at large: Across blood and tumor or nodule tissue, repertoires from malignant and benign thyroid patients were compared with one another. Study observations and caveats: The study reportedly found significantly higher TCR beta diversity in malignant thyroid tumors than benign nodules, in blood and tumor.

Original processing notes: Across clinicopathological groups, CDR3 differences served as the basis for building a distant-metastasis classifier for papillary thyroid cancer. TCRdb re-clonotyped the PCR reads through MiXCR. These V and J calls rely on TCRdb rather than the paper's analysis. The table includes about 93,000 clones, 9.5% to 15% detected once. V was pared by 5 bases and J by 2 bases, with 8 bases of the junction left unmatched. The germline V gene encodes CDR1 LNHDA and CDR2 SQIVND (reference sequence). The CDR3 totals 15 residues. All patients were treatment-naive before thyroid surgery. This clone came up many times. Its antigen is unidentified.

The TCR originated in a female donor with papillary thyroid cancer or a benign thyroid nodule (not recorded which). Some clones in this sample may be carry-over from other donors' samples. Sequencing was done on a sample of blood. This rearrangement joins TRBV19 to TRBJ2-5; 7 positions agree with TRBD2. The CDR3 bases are TGTGCCAGTAGTGGACTAGTCCCAATACAAGAGACCCAGTACTTC. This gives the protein CASSGLVPIQETQYF.